The 29 T cell receptor beta chains presented below share a single source sample, sequenced in a study of control samples from healthy donors and cancer patients. Clones were sequenced by immunoSEQ multiplex PCR, and TCRdb holds only the in-frame ones, with some missing. This table has around 33,000 clones, about 88% appearing once. The sequenced material came from PBMCs. The origin of the receptors is a woman aged 40-49 years with lung cancer.

This clone came up once. The genes are TRBV24-1 and TRBJ1-4, with unresolved D. V dropped 9 bases and J dropped 3 bases, with 13 bases sitting between them. The CDR3 has 14 residues. Germline V gene sequence: CDR1 KGHDR, CDR2 SFDVKD. CDR3 coding DNA: TGTGCCACCTCGGCAGTCGGGGCTAATGAAAAACTGTTTTTT. Translated, it gives CATSAVGANEKLFF.

The table lists this clone with a count of one. J is TRBJ2-2 and V is TRBV10-3; TRBD1 might be the D (5 bases). The ends were cut back, 6 bases at V and 5 bases at J, with 7 bases in the middle. The CDR3 contains 12 residues. Germline CDR1 and CDR2: ENHRY and SYGVKD. DNA of the CDR3: TGTGCCATCAGGCCAGGGACCGGGGAGCTGTTTTTT. It yields the protein CAIRPGTGELFF.

This clone was counted once. The chain is built from TRBV25-1 and TRBJ1-2, with a possible D match to TRBD1 (5 bases). This CDR3 region has 14 residues. V dropped 4 bases and J dropped 3 bases, with 12 bases sitting between them. Germline V CDR1 and CDR2: MGHDK, SYGVNS. CDR3 in DNA: TGTGCCAGCAGTGTTGGAGACAGCCACTATGGCTACACCTTC. Encoded protein: CASSVGDSHYGYTF.

This clone showed up just once. The chain combines TRBV15 with TRBJ1-3; D ambiguous. The CDR3 loop spans 15 amino acids. Per germline, CDR1 LNHNV and CDR2 YYDKDF (reference sequence). The germline V and J ends were trimmed by 0 bases and 0 bases, with 6 bases remaining between them. As DNA, the CDR3 is TGTGCCACCAGCAGAGAGGATCTCTCTGGAAACACCATATATTTT. Its translation is CATSREDLSGNTIYF.

The rearrangement uses TRBV5-6 and TRBJ1-1; a weak D match, TRBD1 (5 bases). This CDR3 has 17 amino acids. Trimming removed 3 bases at V and 0 bases at J, with 18 bases between. Looked up from germline, CDR1 is SGHDT and CDR2 is YYEEEE. The DNA for the CDR3 is TGTGCCAGCAGCTCTCCTACAGGACGGACGATGAACACTGAAGCTTTCTTT. Residues: CASSSPTGRTMNTEAFF.

The sample holds a few counts of this clone. The chain recombines TRBV28 with TRBJ2-1, with 9 bases matching TRBD2. The CDR3 sequence is 19 residues long. Trimming removed 4 bases from V and 5 bases from J; junction bases left unmatched: 18. CDR1 is MDHEN, CDR2 SYDVKM, per germline. CDR3: CASSSEYIAGVVWDNEQFF. DNA for the CDR3: TGTGCCAGCAGTTCTGAATATATAGCGGGGGTCGTATGGGACAATGAGCAGTTCTTC.

The rearrangement joins TRBV3-1 (or the pseudogene TRBV3-2) to TRBJ2-7, with D perhaps matching TRBD1 (5 bases). The CDR3 loop spans 15 amino acids. Germline CDR1 is LGHDT and CDR2 is YNNKEL (reference sequence). Deletions cut 1 base from V and 3 bases from J, with 13 bases between. DNA for the CDR3: TGTGCCAGCAGCCAAGGCCACAGGTTTTACTACGAGCAGTACTTC. Translated: CASSQGHRFYYEQYF.

The V call is TRBV4-1, the J call TRBJ2-2; 12 nucleotides align to TRBD1. The germline gives CDR1 MGHRA, CDR2 YSYEKL. Losses at the gene ends were 4 bases for V and 5 bases for J; bases not matched to a gene: 8. This CDR3 has 17 amino acids. CDR3 bases: TGCGCCAGCAGCCTTGAACCGGGACAGGGGGCGACCGGGGAGCTGTTTTTT. Its protein is CASSLEPGQGATGELFF.

The chain carries TRBV30 and TRBJ1-5, with TRBD1 as a possible D gene (6 bases). This CDR3 is 15 amino acids long. Germline CDR1 is GTSNPN and CDR2 is SVGIG (reference sequence). V lost 1 base and J 3 bases, leaving 13 bases between the germline ends. In nucleotides, the CDR3 is TGTGCCTGGAGTGAAGGCGGGGGCTTCAATCAGCCCCAGCATTTT. It is translated as CAWSEGGGFNQPQHF.

This clone occurred once. The rearrangement uses TRBV7-3 and TRBJ2-1; TRBD1 or TRBD2 may be the D gene (5 bases each). V lost 4 bases and J 10 bases, leaving 11 bases between the germline ends. CDR3 length: 12 amino acids. CDR1 SGHTA and CDR2 FQGTGA come from the germline V gene. The CDR3 DNA reads as TGTGCCAGCAGCTCCTATGGGACCGAGCAGTTCTTC. This codes for CASSSYGTEQFF.

The V and J genes are TRBV11-2 and TRBJ2-7; weak D call: TRBD1 (6 bases). Germline loops: CDR1 SGHAT, CDR2 FQNNGV. The ends were cut back, 5 bases at V and 2 bases at J, with 13 bases in the middle. The CDR3 spans 14 residues. The CDR3 sequence: CASSAATGTYEQYF. The CDR3 DNA reads as TGTGCCAGCAGCGCCGCGACAGGAACCTACGAGCAGTACTTC.

This chain joins TRBV6-5 and TRBJ1-4; D is unresolved. CDR3 length: 13 amino acids. The germline gives CDR1 MNHEY, CDR2 SVGAGI. V was trimmed by 8 bases and J by 0 bases, leaving 7 bases between them. CDR3 nucleotides: TGTGCCAGCGGGCGGACAACTAATGAAAAACTGTTTTTT. Amino acid sequence: CASGRTTNEKLFF.

The chain has TRBV5-4 and TRBJ1-1, with 8 bases fitting TRBD1. The V segment lost 4 bases and the J segment 4 bases; nucleotides outside the gene matches: 9. Germline CDR1 reads SGHNT; CDR2 reads YYREEE (reference sequence). The CDR3 totals 15 residues. Written as DNA, the CDR3 is TGTGCCAGCAGCGAACACAGGGGGGACAGCACTGAAGCTTTCTTT. This translates into CASSEHRGDSTEAFF.

The rearrangement uses TRBV5-5 and TRBJ1-3, with TRBD1 identical over 7 bases. V gave up 2 bases and J gave up 4 bases; unmatched junction bases: 9. CDR1 SGHKS and CDR2 YYEKEE come from the germline V gene (reference sequence). The CDR3 contains 16 residues. This CDR3 is CASSFDRVATGNTIYF. The CDR3, as DNA: TGTGCCAGCAGCTTTGACAGGGTTGCGACGGGAAACACCATATATTTT.

The rearrangement joins TRBV9 to TRBJ2-3; 9 nucleotides match TRBD2. V shed 4 bases, J shed 14 bases, and the junction held 11 bases outside the gene matches. The CDR3 consists of 13 residues. Per the germline V gene, CDR1 is SGDLS and CDR2 is YYNGEE. The CDR3 DNA sequence: TGTGCCAGCAGCCCTAGTCCTAGCGGGGCTGCGTATTTT. Protein: CASSPSPSGAAYF. Full variable domain (rest looked up from reference TRBV9 and TRBJ2-3): DSGVTQTPKHLITATGQRVTLRCSPRSGDLSVYWYQQSLDQGLQFLIQYYNGEERAKGNILERFSAQQFPDLHSELNLSSLELGDSALYFCASSPSPSGAAYFGPGTRLTVL.

This rearrangement joins TRBV3-1 (or the pseudogene TRBV3-2) to TRBJ2-5; TRBD1 is a possible D gene (6 bases). The V gene's germline CDR1 is LGHDT and CDR2 YNNKEL (reference sequence). The CDR3 consists of 14 residues. V was pared by 3 bases and J by 2 bases, with 10 bases between. Written as DNA, the CDR3 is TGTGCCAGCAGCCAGAGGACAGTACAAGAGACCCAGTACTTC. It translates to CASSQRTVQETQYF.

The CDR3 bases are TGTGCCAGCAGCTACCGGACAGTCTCCTACGAGCAGTACTTC. Its protein is CASSYRTVSYEQYF. J is TRBJ2-7 and V is TRBV7-2; weak D call: TRBD1 (6 bases). The CDR3 contains 14 residues. Trimming removed 4 bases from V and 0 bases from J, with 10 bases in between. From germline, CDR1 is SGHTA and CDR2 FQGNSA.

The chain is built from TRBV7-9 and TRBJ2-2; D not certain. The CDR3 is 11 amino acids. CDR1 is SEHNR and CDR2 is FQNEAQ in the germline V gene (reference sequence). V was cut by 0 bases and J by 7 bases, with 0 bases left in between. CDR3 protein: CASSLAGELFF. The CDR3 coding sequence is TGTGCCAGCAGCTTAGCCGGGGAGCTGTTTTTT.

The chain links TRBV28 to TRBJ2-1, with D maybe TRBD2 (5 bases). Trimming removed 2 bases at V and 8 bases at J, with 13 bases between. CDR3 length: 14 residues. Germline CDR1 and CDR2: MDHEN and SYDVKM. CDR3 amino acids: CASSLESGVDEQFF. The CDR3 DNA follows: TGTGCCAGCAGTTTAGAATCCGGGGTGGATGAGCAGTTCTTC.

This sequence joins TRBV11-3 and TRBJ2-7, with TRBD1 identical over 8 bases. Germline V gene lookup returns CDR1 SGHNT and CDR2 YENEEA. J was trimmed by 4 bases and V by 6 bases; bases with no gene match: 11. This CDR3 comprises 15 residues. CDR3 sequence (DNA): TGTGCCAGCAGTTCAACCGGGACAGGTCCTTACGAGCAGTACTTC. The encoded protein is CASSSTGTGPYEQYF.

This chain uses TRBV7-9 with TRBJ2-3; 8 nucleotides match TRBD2. In germline, CDR1 is SEHNR, CDR2 FQNEAQ (reference sequence). J was trimmed by 0 bases and V by 3 bases; bases with no gene match: 8. This CDR3 region has 17 residues. The CDR3 is CASSLPRGGGSTDTQYF. The CDR3 region has the DNA TGTGCCAGCAGCTTGCCGAGGGGCGGGGGGAGCACAGATACGCAGTATTTT. Drawing the rest from reference TRBV7-9 and TRBJ2-3, the complete variable domain is DTGVSQNPRHKITKRGQNVTFRCDPISEHNRLYWYRQTLGQGPEFLTYFQNEAQLEKSRLLSDRFSAERPKGSFSTLEIQRTEQGDSAMYLCASSLPRGGGSTDTQYFGPGTRLTVL.

This clone was found a few times. The rearrangement joins TRBV18 to TRBJ2-6, with D tentatively TRBD1 (6 bases). The V end was cut by 3 bases, the J end by 0 bases, with 15 bases between. The CDR3 is 18 amino acids. Germline loops: CDR1 KGHSH, CDR2 LQKENI. CDR3 coding DNA: TGTGCCAGCTCACCGGTAGACAGGTTTTCCTCTGGGGCCAACGTCCTGACTTTC. Translating gives CASSPVDRFSSGANVLTF.

This clone has just one count. V gene TRBV6-5 combines with J gene TRBJ1-2; D remains ambiguous. V lost 7 bases to trimming and J lost 5 bases, with 14 bases between them. CDR3 length equals 13 residues. Per the germline V gene, CDR1 is MNHEY and CDR2 is SVGAGI. Here the CDR3 DNA reads TGTGCCAGCATGAGGGATCGACGGTATGGCTACACCTTC. This translates into CASMRDRRYGYTF.

This clone appeared once. The chain joins TRBV5-4 to TRBJ2-3, with 10 nucleotides matching TRBD1. The CDR3 contains 15 residues. V was pared by 4 bases and J by 3 bases, with 5 bases of the junction left unmatched. Germline CDR1 is SGHNT and CDR2 is YYREEE (reference sequence). This CDR3 is CASSPGQGFTDTQYF. The CDR3 DNA reads as TGTGCCAGCAGCCCGGGACAGGGGTTTACAGATACGCAGTATTTT.

This sequence joins TRBV19 and TRBJ2-1, with 11 positions matching TRBD1. Trimming took 0 bases from V and 7 from J; bases not matched to a gene: 5. Germline CDR1 LNHDA, CDR2 SQIVND (reference sequence). The CDR3 covers 16 residues. For the CDR3, the DNA is TGTGCCAGTAGTATAGAGGGACAGGGGGTGCGGAATGAGCAGTTCTTC. Translating it yields CASSIEGQGVRNEQFF.

The chain uses TRBV7-3 and TRBJ1-2; the D gene is possibly TRBD1 (5 bases). This CDR3 is built from 15 residues. CDR1 and CDR2 from the germline V gene are SGHTA and FQGTGA. V was shortened by 2 bases and J by 4 bases, with 14 bases between the two germline ends. CDR3 coding DNA: TGTGCCAGCAGCTTAGCGGGGGGGACTAGCTATGGCTACACCTTC. Translated, it gives CASSLAGGTSYGYTF.

V and J are TRBV11-3 and TRBJ2-7; 10 bases agree with TRBD1. CDR1 is SGHNT, CDR2 YENEEA, per germline. V dropped 5 bases and J dropped 2; count of bases not matched to a gene: 6. There are 15 residues in the CDR3. The CDR3 nucleotides are TGTGCCAGCAGCACTCCGGGACAGGGGACCTACGAGCAGTACTTC. Translated: CASSTPGQGTYEQYF. Supplemented by reference TRBV11-3 and TRBJ2-7, the full variable domain reads EAGVVQSPRYKIIEKKQPVAFWCNPISGHNTLYWYLQNLGQGPELLIRYENEEAVDDSQLPKDRFSAERLKGVDSTLKIQPAELGDSAVYLCASSTPGQGTYEQYFGPGTRLTVT.

This chain uses TRBV11-3 with TRBJ1-1; TRBD1 aligns across 7 bases. The V and J ends lost 4 bases and 0 bases, in that order; junction bases with no gene match: 8. CDR1 and CDR2 (germline): SGHNT, YENEEA. CDR3 length: 16 residues. CDR3 sequence reads: CASSYPGGGVNTEAFF. CDR3 nucleotides: TGTGCCAGCAGCTATCCAGGGGGTGGAGTGAACACTGAAGCTTTCTTT.

This clone has only one observation. V gene TRBV3-1 (or the pseudogene TRBV3-2) combines with J gene TRBJ2-1; tentative D call: TRBD1 (5 bases). This CDR3 region has 14 residues. Germline V gene lookup returns CDR1 LGHDT and CDR2 YNNKEL (reference sequence). Trimming took off 3 bases at V and 7 bases at J, with 13 bases between the two ends. CDR3 coding DNA: TGTGCCAGCAGCCAGACCCCAGGGTCAAATGAGCAGTTCTTC. It specifies CASSQTPGSNEQFF.